The subject of this entry is one T cell receptor (beta chain). This clonotype has only a few counts. What antigen it recognizes has not been identified. It has no much larger one-base neighbor in the sample; base qualities were not kept. This specimen belongs to a study of blood T cells in healthy people across ages (dated by TCRdb to about 2015). At the level of the whole study: In model experiments, template switching captured about one uniquely barcoded TCR beta cDNA molecule for every two T cells. The study measured age-related changes in TCR beta repertoire diversity using deep sequencing normalized with unique cDNA molecular identifiers. Donors were grouped into four age groups: young (average approximately 16 years), middle-aged (under 40), aged (about 60) and long-lived (approximately 82). To avoid experimental bias, donors of different ages were randomly spread across the sequencing lanes. Two additional independent replicas of 1 million unique cDNA reads from the same blood draw were analyzed for two donors (one aged 18 to 29 and one aged 80 or older).

Library prep was done by 5' RACE. The sequencer was an Illumina HiSeq 2500. The second PCR ran for roughly 6 to 11 cycles and used a J-beta primer mix along with a sample-barcoded 5' primer. Each TCR beta cDNA molecule received a unique molecular identifier from a template-switch 5' adaptor carrying 12 random nucleotides. Each sample yielded at least 3 million CDR3-containing paired-end reads. The Mint cDNA synthesis kit, primed by a TRBC-specific oligonucleotide, was used to synthesize first-strand cDNA from all RNA. After uracil-DNA glycosylase treatment, a first 18-cycle PCR used universal primers M1SS and BC2_uni_R on all cDNA. Processing in the source paper ran as follows. Each sample was normalized by randomly selecting 1 million high-quality reads, each carrying a distinct molecular identifier. Reads sharing molecular identifiers were discarded rather than binned into consensus sequences. CDR3 identification, clonotype clustering and error correction used MiTCR with a Q25 quality threshold and the strictest error-elimination algorithm. Lower-bound total TCR beta diversity was estimated with a nonparametric unseen species model using Euler transformation. The public reads were quality trimmed at Q25 with fastp and then assembled into clones with MiXCR by TCRdb, keeping productive beta chains. Each entry merges the rows of one CDR3 protein and shows their most common DNA and genes. None of the V and J calls come from the authors' own analysis; TCRdb made them. For this sample there are over 950,000 distinct CDR3 sequences; around two fifths appear just once. About an eighth of the sample goes to the ten largest clones.

From the cysteine up to the phenylalanine, the CDR3 has a length of 17 residues. CDR3 DNA is the only sequence kept; it has 51 bases, read in frame from the first base. CDR1 DFQATT and CDR2 SNEGSKA were looked up in the germline V gene (reference sequence). Trimming removed 0 bases from V and 3 bases from J, leaving 18 bases between the germline ends. Systemically healthy Caucasian individuals from Russia, 35 to 40 in total and aged about 6 to 90 years, were included as donors. Ten milliliters of peripheral blood were drawn from each donor into EDTA-treated Vacutainer tubes. Ficoll-Paque density-gradient centrifugation was used to isolate PBMCs, with at least 6.5 million per sample. Trizol reagent was used to extract total RNA from PBMCs, with at least 6 micrograms per sample. For every donor, an aliquot of PBMCs went through flow cytometry to measure the percentages of naive CD45RAhigh/CD27high T cells.

What the work shows at the level of the full study, not this receptor alone: Total diversity estimates from one million sequenced T cells were considered lower bounds and underestimates. As age increased, observed TCR beta diversity per million T cells dropped in a roughly linear way, and a significant reduction was already evident by age 40. There was a strong correlation between observed TCR beta diversity and the percentage of naive T cells measured by flow cytometry. Since profiling was done on bulk unsorted PBMCs, naive and antigen-experienced compartments could not be conclusively compared. Because the CMV infection status of the donors was unknown, age-related changes in expanded clonotypes may potentially have been confounded. Compared with the aged group, the long-lived group had more naive CD4+ T cells, fewer expanded clones and increased TCR diversity, suggesting age selection.

The rearranged segments are TRBV20-1 and TRBJ2-1, and the D gene may be TRBD2, 6 bases matching. The sequencing sample was made of blood. The TCR originated in a man aged 18 to 29 in good health. The DNA sequence is TGCAGTGCTAGAGACCCCCTGGCGGGAAACCTCTACAATGAGCAGTTCTTC. It is translated as CSARDPLAGNLYNEQFF.